The next 28 T cell receptor beta chains were all read from a single sample in a study of cytomegalovirus exposure and HLA in healthy donors. Use of 60 Vbeta and 13 Jbeta primers characterized the PCR. Assay: immunoSEQ multiplex PCR; the TCRdb copy retains only in-frame clones and omits some. The repertoire includes about 160,000 clones, 80% to 90% of them detected once, and more than 2% sits in the top ten. The sequenced sample consisted of PBMCs. The receptor source for this set is a man between 18 and 35 years old in good health and CMV-seropositive.

This chain connects TRBV7-8 to TRBJ1-3; possibly TRBD1 for D (6 bases). The CDR3 totals 18 residues. Trimming removed 2 bases at V and 0 bases at J, with 17 bases between. The V gene's germline CDR1 is SGHVS and CDR2 FQNEAQ. The CDR3 loop is CASSLQYGQLASGNTIYF. The CDR3 nucleotides read TGTGCCAGCAGCTTACAATATGGACAGCTCGCCTCTGGAAACACCATATATTTT.

The chain recombines TRBV9 with TRBJ2-7; D remains ambiguous. The germline V gene encodes CDR1 SGDLS and CDR2 YYNGEE. The CDR3 spans 13 residues. Trimming shortened V by 0 bases and J by 7 bases, and 11 bases separated the two germline ends. CDR3 nucleotide sequence: TGTGCCAGCAGCGTAGCTCCTACGGGTGAGCAGTACTTC. The encoded protein is CASSVAPTGEQYF.

This clone was counted once. The gene calls are TRBV7-2 and TRBJ1-1; D is perhaps TRBD1 (6 bases). V lost 5 bases, J lost 5 bases, and 15 bases lay in between. The CDR3 covers 14 residues. Germline V CDR1 and CDR2: SGHTA, FQGNSA. The DNA of the CDR3 is TGTGCCAGCAGCGCCCCAGGGGCTAGGACTGAAGCTTTCTTT. This translates into CASSAPGARTEAFF.

The CDR3 sequence is CASSGRDRVHEQFF. Here the CDR3 DNA reads TGTGCCAGCAGTGGCCGGGACAGGGTCCATGAGCAGTTCTTC. This chain connects TRBV27 to TRBJ2-1; 9 nucleotides match TRBD1. Looked up from germline, CDR1 is MNHEY and CDR2 is SMNVEV (reference sequence). This CDR3 comprises 14 residues. J gave up 8 bases and V 5 bases, and 7 bases lay outside the gene matches.

The V call is TRBV9, the J call TRBJ1-1; 7 bases map to TRBD1. Germline V gene data show CDR1 as SGDLS and CDR2 as YYNGEE. The CDR3 contains 14 residues. The J segment lost 5 bases and the V segment lost 2 bases, leaving 6 bases of the junction unmatched. The CDR3 nucleotides read TGTGCCAGCAGCGTCGGACAGGAAGAAACTGAAGCTTTCTTT. This codes for CASSVGQEETEAFF.

V and J are TRBV2 and TRBJ1-5; D gene ambiguous. Germline CDR1 and CDR2: SNHLY and FYNNEI. V was cut by 6 bases and J by 0 bases, with 12 bases left in between. This CDR3 is 15 amino acids long. The CDR3 is CASRGLGYSNQPQHF. The CDR3 bases are TGTGCCAGCAGGGGTCTAGGATATAGCAATCAGCCCCAGCATTTT.

In its sample, this clone was seen once. The chain has TRBV6-1 and TRBJ1-1; 11 positions match TRBD1. Per the germline V gene, CDR1 is MNHNS and CDR2 is SASEGT. CDR3 size: 14 residues. V lost 5 bases and J lost 6; bases outside the gene matches: 5. CDR3 DNA: TGTGCCAGCAGTCCGGGACAGGGGGGGTCTGAAGCTTTCTTT. Translation: CASSPGQGGSEAFF.

The CDR3 nucleotides are TGTGCCAGCAGTTATACGGGACAGGGTAACGAGCAGTACTTC. Protein: CASSYTGQGNEQYF. The chain uses TRBV6-5 and TRBJ2-7, with 9 bases identical to TRBD1. The CDR3 spans 14 residues. CDR1 is MNHEY, CDR2 SVGAGI, per germline. The ends lost 3 bases at V and 5 bases at J; junction bases unmatched: 5.

The CDR3 coding sequence is TGTGCCAGCAGCCAGGACAAAAGATACGAGCAGTACTTC. Protein sequence: CASSQDKRYEQYF. V gene TRBV27 combines with J gene TRBJ2-7, with a tentative D call TRBD1 (5 bases). V was trimmed by 6 bases and J by 4 bases, leaving 13 bases between them. Germline lookup yields CDR1 MNHEY and CDR2 SMNVEV (reference sequence). The CDR3 spans 13 residues.

The V gene is TRBV19, the J gene TRBJ1-5; a possible D gene is TRBD1 (5 bases). Trimming shortened V by 2 bases and J by 4 bases, and 21 bases separated the two germline ends. The CDR3 contains 18 residues. Germline V lookup: CDR1 LNHDA, CDR2 SQIVND (reference sequence). The CDR3 loop reads CASSIIGGRPRGNQPQHF. CDR3 sequence (DNA): TGTGCCAGTAGTATAATTGGAGGGAGACCGCGGGGGAATCAGCCCCAGCATTTT.

The sample holds a few counts of this clone. The J gene is TRBJ1-6, the V gene TRBV5-6; tentatively, D is TRBD1 (6 bases). CDR3 length equals 14 residues. V was pared by 1 base and J by 11 bases, with 13 bases between. Looked up from germline, CDR1 is SGHDT and CDR2 is YYEEEE. The CDR3: CASSLSGVGAPLHF. DNA of the CDR3: TGTGCCAGCAGCTTGTCAGGGGTGGGGGCACCCCTCCACTTT.

The chain recombines TRBV4-2 with TRBJ2-1, with D perhaps TRBD2 (6 bases). CDR1 and CDR2 (germline): LGHNA, YNFKEQ. This CDR3 comprises 13 residues. Deletions cut 2 bases from V and 9 bases from J, with 11 bases between. The DNA of the CDR3 is TGTGCCAGCAGCCAAACCCTGACTAGTGAGCAGTTCTTC. It yields the protein CASSQTLTSEQFF.

A few counts support this clone. This chain uses TRBV19 with TRBJ1-1, with D uncertain. V lost 8 bases to trimming and J lost 6 bases, with 10 bases between them. The CDR3 spans 11 residues. The germline CDR1 and CDR2 sequences are LNHDA and SQIVND (reference sequence). CDR3 nucleotide sequence: TGTGCCAGTGAGCGGGAACCTGAAGCTTTCTTT. The encoded protein is CASEREPEAFF.

The chain combines TRBV4-1 with TRBJ1-5; TRBD1 aligns across 7 bases. The CDR3 is made up of 18 amino acids. Germline values: CDR1 MGHRA, CDR2 YSYEKL. The ends lost 0 bases at V and 2 bases at J; junction bases unmatched: 10. The CDR3 nucleotides are TGCGCCAGCAGCCAAGATCTAGGGGGCGGGGAGCGCAATCAGCCCCAGCATTTT. Residues: CASSQDLGGGERNQPQHF.

The gene calls are TRBV4-1 and TRBJ1-1; perhaps TRBD1 as D (5 bases). The V end was cut by 7 bases, the J end by 5 bases, with 26 bases between. The germline CDR1 and CDR2 sequences are MGHRA and YSYEKL. The CDR3 runs to 17 residues. In DNA form, the CDR3 reads TGCGCCAGCAACCCCAAATCTCTTGGGGCAGTAGGGACTGAAGCTTTCTTT. It specifies CASNPKSLGAVGTEAFF.

The rearrangement joins TRBV4-1 to TRBJ1-1, with a weak D call TRBD1 (6 bases). CDR3 length: 15 amino acids. Germline-derived CDR1 and CDR2 are MGHRA and YSYEKL. Deletions cut 3 bases from V and 5 bases from J, with 16 bases between. CDR3 region: CASSHARGERTEAFF. The DNA of the CDR3 is TGCGCCAGCAGCCATGCCAGGGGTGAGAGGACTGAAGCTTTCTTT.

This rearrangement joins TRBV2 to TRBJ2-4; 9 bases are a match to TRBD1. After removal of 6 bases from V and 2 bases from J, the junction contained 5 bases not matched to a gene. CDR3 length: 15 residues. CDR1 and CDR2 from the germline V gene are SNHLY and FYNNEI. CDR3 residues: CASRVQGATKNIQYF. The CDR3 coding sequence is TGTGCCAGCAGGGTACAGGGGGCAACCAAAAACATTCAGTACTTC.

The chain couples TRBV2 to TRBJ2-7; a possible D gene is TRBD2 (5 bases). The V and J ends lost 3 bases and 6 bases respectively, with 9 bases between them. From germline, CDR1 is SNHLY and CDR2 FYNNEI. The CDR3 spans 12 residues. The CDR3 DNA reads as TGTGCCAGCAGTGACGAGGGCCTCGAGCAGTACTTC. Its translation is CASSDEGLEQYF.

This clone was seen just once. The V call is TRBV6-5, the J call TRBJ2-7; D is unresolved. The CDR3 sequence is 11 residues long. Trimming took off 4 bases at V and 9 bases at J, with 10 bases between the two ends. Per the germline V gene, CDR1 is MNHEY and CDR2 is SVGAGI. The CDR3 bases are TGTGCCAGCAGTTTGGGTTCAGGGCAGTACTTC. Protein product: CASSLGSGQYF.

Note on this clone: This sample also contains other DNA sequences that code for the same CDR3. The chain uses TRBV10-3 and TRBJ1-4; D unclear. Between the trimmed V and J ends, which lost 10 bases and 7 bases, there was a span of 10 bases. The CDR3 is 11 amino acids. Germline V gene sequence: CDR1 ENHRY, CDR2 SYGVKD. The CDR3 protein is CATGRGEKLFF. Written as DNA, the CDR3 is TGTGCCACTGGAAGAGGTGAAAAACTGTTTTTT.

V usage is TRBV19 and J usage is TRBJ1-2; D is undetermined. V lost 3 bases and J 4 bases, leaving 12 bases between the germline ends. Germline-derived CDR1 and CDR2 are LNHDA and SQIVND (reference sequence). The CDR3 runs to 14 residues. For the CDR3, the DNA is TGTGCCAGTAGTATTAAAAAAGGCGGCTATGGCTACACCTTC. Translation: CASSIKKGGYGYTF.

V and J are TRBV25-1 and TRBJ2-1, with unresolved D. The CDR3 is 12 residues long. Germline V gene lookup returns CDR1 MGHDK and CDR2 SYGVNS. Between the trimmed V and J ends, which lost 8 bases and 5 bases, there was a span of 10 bases. For the CDR3, the DNA is TGTGCCAGCGCTCCCCCGGACAATGAGCAGTTCTTC. As protein: CASAPPDNEQFF.

The chain links TRBV7-2 to TRBJ1-5; D is uncertain. With 3 bases removed from V and 1 base from J, the gap between germline ends came to 7 bases. The CDR3 sequence is 14 residues long. CDR1 and CDR2 from the germline V gene are SGHTA and FQGNSA. CDR3 sequence reads: CASSFGRSNQPQHF. Here the CDR3 DNA reads TGTGCCAGCAGCTTTGGTCGGAGCAATCAGCCCCAGCATTTT.

V usage is TRBV15 and J usage is TRBJ2-7, with 7 bases fitting TRBD1. Trimming removed 0 bases from V and 3 bases from J; junction bases left unmatched: 5. This CDR3 is built from 15 residues. The germline V gene encodes CDR1 LNHNV and CDR2 YYDKDF (reference sequence). CDR3 sequence (DNA): TGTGCCACCAGCAGAGAACAGGGGCCCAACTACGAGCAGTACTTC. It encodes CATSREQGPNYEQYF.

The rearrangement links TRBV7-2 to TRBJ1-2; 12 bases match TRBD1. Germline V gene lookup returns CDR1 SGHTA and CDR2 FQGNSA. The CDR3 runs to 15 residues. With V trimmed by 3 bases and J by 4 bases, 3 bases remained unmatched. The CDR3 is CASSFGDRGPYGYTF. CDR3 nucleotide sequence: TGTGCCAGCAGCTTCGGGGACAGGGGGCCCTATGGCTACACCTTC.

The chain joins TRBV19 to TRBJ2-2; D is uncertain. Trimming left V 5 bases short and J 5 bases short, with 9 bases between. Looked up from germline, CDR1 is LNHDA and CDR2 is SQIVND (reference sequence). The CDR3 extends over 13 amino acids. Written as DNA, the CDR3 is TGTGCCAGTAGTCTTACTCTTACCGGGGAGCTGTTTTTT. This codes for CASSLTLTGELFF.

V is TRBV7-3 and J is TRBJ2-1, with 7 bases that match TRBD2. J was trimmed by 5 bases and V by 4 bases; bases with no gene match: 11. CDR1 is SGHTA, CDR2 FQGTGA, per germline. The CDR3 is 16 amino acids. The CDR3 DNA sequence: TGTGCCAGCAGCTCCCCTGATGGACTAGTCCACAATGAGCAGTTCTTC. Protein sequence: CASSSPDGLVHNEQFF.

The chain joins TRBV18 to TRBJ2-3; 12 bases align to TRBD2. There are 16 residues in the CDR3. CDR1 is KGHSH and CDR2 is LQKENI in the germline V gene. Unmatched junction bases numbered 2, after V lost 2 bases and J lost 2 bases. In DNA, the CDR3 is TGTGCCAGCTCACCAACTAGCGGGGGGCACACAGATACGCAGTATTTT. Its protein product is CASSPTSGGHTDTQYF.